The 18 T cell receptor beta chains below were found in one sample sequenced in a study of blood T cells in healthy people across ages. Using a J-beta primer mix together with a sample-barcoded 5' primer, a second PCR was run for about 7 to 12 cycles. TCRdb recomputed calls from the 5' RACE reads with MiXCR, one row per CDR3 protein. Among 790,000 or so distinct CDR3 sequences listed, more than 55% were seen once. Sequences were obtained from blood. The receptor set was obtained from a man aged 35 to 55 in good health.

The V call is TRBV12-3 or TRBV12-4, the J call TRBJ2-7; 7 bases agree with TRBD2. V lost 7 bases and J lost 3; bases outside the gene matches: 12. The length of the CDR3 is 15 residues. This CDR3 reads CASTTDRTRGYEQYF. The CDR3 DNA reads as TGTGCCAGCACCACGGATCGGACTAGGGGCTACGAGCAGTACTTC.

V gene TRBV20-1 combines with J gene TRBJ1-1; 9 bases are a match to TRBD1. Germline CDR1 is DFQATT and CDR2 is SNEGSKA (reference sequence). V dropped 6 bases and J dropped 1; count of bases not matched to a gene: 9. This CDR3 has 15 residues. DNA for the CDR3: TGCAGTGCCACGGGACAGGGCGATTCGAACACTGAAGCTTTCTTT. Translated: CSATGQGDSNTEAFF.

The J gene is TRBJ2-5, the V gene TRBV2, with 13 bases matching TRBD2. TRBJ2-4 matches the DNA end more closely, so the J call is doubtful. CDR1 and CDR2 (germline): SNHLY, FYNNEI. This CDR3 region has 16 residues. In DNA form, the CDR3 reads TGTGCCAGCAGAGTTTCACTAGCGGGAGGGAAAAACATTCAGTACTTC. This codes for CASRVSLAGGKNIQYF.

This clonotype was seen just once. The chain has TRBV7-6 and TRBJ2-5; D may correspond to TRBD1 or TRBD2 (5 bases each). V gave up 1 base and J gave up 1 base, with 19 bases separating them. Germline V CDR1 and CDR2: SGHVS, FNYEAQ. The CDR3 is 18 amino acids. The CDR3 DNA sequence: TGTGCCAGCAGCTTAGGAGGCGGGCTTGGGGCCCTCCAAGAGACCCAGTACTTC. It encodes CASSLGGGLGALQETQYF. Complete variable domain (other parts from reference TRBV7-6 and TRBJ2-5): GAGVSQSPRYKVTKRGQDVALRCDPISGHVSLYWYRQALGQGPEFLTYFNYEAQQDKSGLPNDRFSAERPEGSISTLTIQRTEQRDSAMYRCASSLGGGLGALQETQYFGPGTRLLVL.

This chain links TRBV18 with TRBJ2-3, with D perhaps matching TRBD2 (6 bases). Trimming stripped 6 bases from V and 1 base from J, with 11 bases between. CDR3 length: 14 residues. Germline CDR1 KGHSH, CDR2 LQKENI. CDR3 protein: CASSSGLGTDTQYF. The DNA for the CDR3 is TGTGCCAGCTCCTCGGGACTTGGCACAGATACGCAGTATTTT.

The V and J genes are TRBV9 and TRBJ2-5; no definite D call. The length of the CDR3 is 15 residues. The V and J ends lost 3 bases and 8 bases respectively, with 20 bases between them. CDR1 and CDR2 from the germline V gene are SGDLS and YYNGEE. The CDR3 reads CASSGPSGTTGTQYF. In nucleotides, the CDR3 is TGTGCCAGCAGCGGACCCTCTGGAACGACCGGCACCCAGTACTTC.

The DNA for the CDR3 is TGCAGTGCTAAGCCCGGAGCGTATGGCTACACCTTC. Protein: CSAKPGAYGYTF. The J gene is TRBJ1-2, the V gene TRBV20-1; D is uncertain. The germline V and J ends were trimmed by 4 bases and 5 bases, with 11 bases remaining between them. The CDR3 is 12 amino acids. Germline V lookup: CDR1 DFQATT, CDR2 SNEGSKA (reference sequence).

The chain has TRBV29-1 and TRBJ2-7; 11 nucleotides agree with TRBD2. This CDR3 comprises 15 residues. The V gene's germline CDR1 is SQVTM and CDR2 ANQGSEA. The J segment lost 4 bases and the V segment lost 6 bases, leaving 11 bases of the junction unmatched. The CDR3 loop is CSVRAGTSGRYEQYF. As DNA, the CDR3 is TGCAGCGTGCGAGCCGGGACTAGCGGTCGATACGAGCAGTACTTC.

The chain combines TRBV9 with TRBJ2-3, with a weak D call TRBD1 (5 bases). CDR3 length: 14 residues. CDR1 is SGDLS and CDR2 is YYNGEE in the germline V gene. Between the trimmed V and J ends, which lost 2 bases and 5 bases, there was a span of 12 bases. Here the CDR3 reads CASSVEVGQDTQYF. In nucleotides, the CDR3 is TGTGCCAGCAGCGTGGAAGTGGGGCAAGATACGCAGTATTTT.

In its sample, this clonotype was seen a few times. Written as DNA, the CDR3 is TGTGCCAGCAGCCCAGCTACAGGTTCCTTCTATGGCTACACCTTC. Its translation is CASSPATGSFYGYTF. This chain links TRBV4-2 with TRBJ1-2; possible D gene TRBD1, 5 bases. Germline-derived CDR1 and CDR2 are LGHNA and YNFKEQ. The CDR3 has 15 amino acids. Trimming pared 4 bases from V and 4 bases from J, leaving 16 bases between.

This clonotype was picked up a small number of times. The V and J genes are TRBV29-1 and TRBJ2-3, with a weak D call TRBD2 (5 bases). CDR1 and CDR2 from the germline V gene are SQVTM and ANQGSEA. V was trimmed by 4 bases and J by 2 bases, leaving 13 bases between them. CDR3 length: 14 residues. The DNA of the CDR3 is TGCAGCGTTGTTTTGCGGGCCCTCACAGATACGCAGTATTTT. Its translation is CSVVLRALTDTQYF.

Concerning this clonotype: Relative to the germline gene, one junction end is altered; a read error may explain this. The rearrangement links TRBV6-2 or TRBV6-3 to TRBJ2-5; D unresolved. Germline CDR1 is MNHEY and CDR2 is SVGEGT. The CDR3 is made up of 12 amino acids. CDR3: CAISYGKETQYF. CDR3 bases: TGTGCCATCAGTTACGGTAAAGAGACCCAGTACTTC.

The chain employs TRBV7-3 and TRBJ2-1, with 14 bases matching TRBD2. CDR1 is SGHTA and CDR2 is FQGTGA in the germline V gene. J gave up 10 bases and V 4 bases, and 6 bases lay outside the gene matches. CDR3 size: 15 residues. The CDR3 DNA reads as TGTGCCAGCAGCTCGGGACTAGCGGGAGTGGGGGAGCAGTTCTTC. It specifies CASSSGLAGVGEQFF.

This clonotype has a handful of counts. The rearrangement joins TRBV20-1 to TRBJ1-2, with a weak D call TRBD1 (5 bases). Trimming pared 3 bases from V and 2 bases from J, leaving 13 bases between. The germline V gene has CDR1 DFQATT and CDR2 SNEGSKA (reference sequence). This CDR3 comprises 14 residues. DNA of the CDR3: TGCAGTGCTAGCGGAGGGACGGAAAACTATGGCTACACCTTC. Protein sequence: CSASGGTENYGYTF.

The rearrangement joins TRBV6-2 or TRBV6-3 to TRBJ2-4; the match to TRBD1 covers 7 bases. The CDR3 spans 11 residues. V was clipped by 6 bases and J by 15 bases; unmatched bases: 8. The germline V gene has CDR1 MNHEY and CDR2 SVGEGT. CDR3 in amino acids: CASSNTGTAYF. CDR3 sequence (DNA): TGTGCCAGCAGCAACACCGGGACAGCGTACTTC.

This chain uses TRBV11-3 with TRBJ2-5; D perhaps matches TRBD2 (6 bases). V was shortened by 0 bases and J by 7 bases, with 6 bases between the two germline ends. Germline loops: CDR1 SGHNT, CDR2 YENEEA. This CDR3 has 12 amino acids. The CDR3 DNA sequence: TGTGCCAGCAGCTTAGACGGGAGGACCCAGTACTTC. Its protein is CASSLDGRTQYF. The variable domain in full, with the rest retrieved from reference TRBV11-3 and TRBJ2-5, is EAGVVQSPRYKIIEKKQPVAFWCNPISGHNTLYWYLQNLGQGPELLIRYENEEAVDDSQLPKDRFSAERLKGVDSTLKIQPAELGDSAVYLCASSLDGRTQYFGPGTRLLVL.

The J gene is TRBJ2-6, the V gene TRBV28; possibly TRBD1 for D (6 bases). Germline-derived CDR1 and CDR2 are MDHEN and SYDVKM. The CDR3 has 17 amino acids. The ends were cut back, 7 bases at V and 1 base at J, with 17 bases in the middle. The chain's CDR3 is CASTQGPLGSGANVLTF. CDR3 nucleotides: TGTGCCAGCACACAGGGTCCCTTAGGGTCTGGGGCCAACGTCCTGACTTTC.

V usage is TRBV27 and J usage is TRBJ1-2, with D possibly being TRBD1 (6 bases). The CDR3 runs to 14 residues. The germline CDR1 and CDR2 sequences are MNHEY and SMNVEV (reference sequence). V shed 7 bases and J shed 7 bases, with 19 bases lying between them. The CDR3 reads CASTPRGQLGGYTF. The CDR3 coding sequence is TGTGCCAGCACCCCTCGGGGGCAACTAGGTGGCTACACCTTC.